This TCR beta chain was obtained from a study of OX40 agonist ivuxolimab in advanced cancers. This clone was detected only a few times. V dropped 0 bases and J dropped 8 bases, with 10 bases sitting between them. Germline lookup yields CDR1 ENHRY and CDR2 SYGVKD. CDR3 size: 14 residues. Libraries were prepared by immunoSEQ multiplex PCR; TCRdb keeps only in-frame clonotypes and omits some of them. The sample lists 30,000 to 45,000 clones, approximately 90% occurring once. This chain uses TRBV10-3 with TRBJ1-4; D ambiguous. The starting material was CD4+ or CD8+ T cells sorted from blood, obtained in a trial of the OX40 agonist ivuxolimab. The receptor was derived from an adult with an advanced solid tumor such as melanoma, head and neck, liver or kidney cancer. CDR3 DNA sequence: TGTGCCATCAGTGAGTCGTTGGGAGACGAAAAACTGTTTTTT. Amino acids: CAISESLGDEKLFF.